This TCR beta chain was recovered during a study of OX40 agonist ivuxolimab in advanced cancers. Study summary: With a range of 23 to 79, age averaged approximately 60 years, and 75% to 90% were male. Anti-PD-1, anti-PD-L1 or anti-CTLA-4 therapy given earlier was allowed, and approximately 40% had some.

This clone was detected once. Repertoires were generated with immunoSEQ multiplex PCR, while TCRdb's copy carries only in-frame clones and drops some. Among about 77,000 clones listed, just over 90% were seen once. The CDR3 extends over 16 amino acids. Germline loops: CDR1 MNHEY, CDR2 SVGAGI. V was shortened by 4 bases and J by 7 bases, with 20 bases between the two germline ends. This chain joins TRBV6-5 and TRBJ2-1; D is possibly TRBD2 (6 bases). The sequencing here drew on CD4+ or CD8+ T cells sorted from blood, taken in a trial of the OX40 agonist ivuxolimab. This receptor was obtained from an adult with an advanced solid tumor such as melanoma, head and neck, liver or kidney cancer. The DNA of the CDR3 is TGTGCCAGCAGTTCTTATCGGACTACCACTTGGAATGAGCAGTTCTTC. Its translation is CASSSYRTTTWNEQFF.